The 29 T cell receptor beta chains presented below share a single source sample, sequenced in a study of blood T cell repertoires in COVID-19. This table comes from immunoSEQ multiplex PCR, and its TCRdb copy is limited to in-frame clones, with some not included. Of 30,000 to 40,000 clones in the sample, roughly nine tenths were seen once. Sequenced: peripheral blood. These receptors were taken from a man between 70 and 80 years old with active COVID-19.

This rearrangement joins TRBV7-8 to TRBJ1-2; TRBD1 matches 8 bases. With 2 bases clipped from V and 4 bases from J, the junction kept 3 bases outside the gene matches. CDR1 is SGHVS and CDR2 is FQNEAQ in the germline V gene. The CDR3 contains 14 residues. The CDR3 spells CASSLRQGRYGYTF. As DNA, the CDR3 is TGTGCCAGCAGCTTACGACAGGGGCGCTATGGCTACACCTTC.

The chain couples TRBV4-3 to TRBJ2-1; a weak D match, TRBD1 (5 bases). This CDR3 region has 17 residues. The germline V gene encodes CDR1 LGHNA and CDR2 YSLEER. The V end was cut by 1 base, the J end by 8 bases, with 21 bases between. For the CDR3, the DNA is TGCGCCAGCAGCCAAGCCGGGCCACAGGTGGGTTACGATGAGCAGTTCTTC. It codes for CASSQAGPQVGYDEQFF.

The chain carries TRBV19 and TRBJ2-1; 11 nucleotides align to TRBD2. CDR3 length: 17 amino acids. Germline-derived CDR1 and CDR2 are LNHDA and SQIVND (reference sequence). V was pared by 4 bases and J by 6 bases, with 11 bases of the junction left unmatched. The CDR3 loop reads CASSTRETSGATNEQFF. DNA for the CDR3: TGTGCCAGTAGTACCCGCGAGACTAGCGGGGCAACCAATGAGCAGTTCTTC.

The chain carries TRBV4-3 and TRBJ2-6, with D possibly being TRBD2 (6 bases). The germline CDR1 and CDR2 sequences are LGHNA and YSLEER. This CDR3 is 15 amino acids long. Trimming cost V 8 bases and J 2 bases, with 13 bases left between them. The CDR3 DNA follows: TGCGCCAGCGGCCTTGGGGGGACTGGGGCCAACGTCCTGACTTTC. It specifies CASGLGGTGANVLTF.

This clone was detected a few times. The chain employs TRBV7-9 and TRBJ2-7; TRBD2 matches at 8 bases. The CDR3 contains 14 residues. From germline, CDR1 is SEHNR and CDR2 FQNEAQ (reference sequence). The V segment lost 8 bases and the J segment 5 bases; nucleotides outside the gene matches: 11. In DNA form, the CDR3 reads TGTGCCAGCCGCGACGCGGGAGGAGGGGACGAGCAGTACTTC. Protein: CASRDAGGGDEQYF.

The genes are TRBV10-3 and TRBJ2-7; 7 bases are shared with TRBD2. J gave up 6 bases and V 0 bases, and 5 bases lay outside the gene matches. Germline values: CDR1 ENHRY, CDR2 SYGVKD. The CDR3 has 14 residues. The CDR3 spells CAISESGREGEQYF. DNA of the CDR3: TGTGCCATCAGTGAGTCAGGGAGGGAGGGCGAGCAGTACTTC.

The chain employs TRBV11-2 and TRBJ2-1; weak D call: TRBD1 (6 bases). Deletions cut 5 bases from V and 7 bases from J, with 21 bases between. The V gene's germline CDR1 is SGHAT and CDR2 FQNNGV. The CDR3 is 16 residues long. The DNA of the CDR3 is TGTGCCAGCAGCCCCATAGACAGGACAGCTTGGAATGAGCAGTTCTTC. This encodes CASSPIDRTAWNEQFF.

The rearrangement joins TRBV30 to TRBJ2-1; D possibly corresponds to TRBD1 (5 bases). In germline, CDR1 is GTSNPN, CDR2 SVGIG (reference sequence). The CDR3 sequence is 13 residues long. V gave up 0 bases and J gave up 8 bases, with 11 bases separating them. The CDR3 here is CAWSVRTTDEQFF. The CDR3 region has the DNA TGTGCCTGGAGTGTAAGGACGACAGATGAGCAGTTCTTC.

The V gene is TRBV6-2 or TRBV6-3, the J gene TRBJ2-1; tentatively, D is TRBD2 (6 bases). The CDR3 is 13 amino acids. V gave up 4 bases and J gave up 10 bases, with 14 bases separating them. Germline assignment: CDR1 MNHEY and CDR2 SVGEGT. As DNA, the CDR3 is TGTGCCAGCAGTTCGGGACTGGGGAGGGAGCAGTTCTTC. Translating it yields CASSSGLGREQFF.

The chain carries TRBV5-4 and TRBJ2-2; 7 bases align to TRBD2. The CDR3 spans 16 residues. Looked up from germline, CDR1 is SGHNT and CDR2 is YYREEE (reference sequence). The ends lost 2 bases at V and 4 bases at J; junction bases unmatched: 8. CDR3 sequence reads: CASSLSGRALTGELFF. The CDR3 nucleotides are TGTGCCAGCAGCTTATCGGGGAGGGCCCTCACCGGGGAGCTGTTTTTT.

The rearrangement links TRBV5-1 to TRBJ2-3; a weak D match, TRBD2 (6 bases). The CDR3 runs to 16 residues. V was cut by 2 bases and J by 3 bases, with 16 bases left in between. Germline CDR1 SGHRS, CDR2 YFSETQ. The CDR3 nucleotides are TGCGCCAGCAGCTTAGGACGGGAGACGGTAACAGATACGCAGTATTTT. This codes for CASSLGRETVTDTQYF.

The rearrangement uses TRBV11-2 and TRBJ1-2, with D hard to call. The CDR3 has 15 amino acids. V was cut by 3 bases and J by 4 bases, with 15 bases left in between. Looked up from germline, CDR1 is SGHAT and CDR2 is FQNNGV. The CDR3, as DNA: TGTGCCAGCAGCTTCGTCCACAGTAAACCCTATGGCTACACCTTC. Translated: CASSFVHSKPYGYTF.

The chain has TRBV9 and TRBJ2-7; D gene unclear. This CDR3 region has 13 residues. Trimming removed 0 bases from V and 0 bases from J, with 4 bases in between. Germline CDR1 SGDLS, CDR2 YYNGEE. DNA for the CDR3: TGTGCCAGCAGCGTAGACTCCTCCTACGAGCAGTACTTC. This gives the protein CASSVDSSYEQYF.

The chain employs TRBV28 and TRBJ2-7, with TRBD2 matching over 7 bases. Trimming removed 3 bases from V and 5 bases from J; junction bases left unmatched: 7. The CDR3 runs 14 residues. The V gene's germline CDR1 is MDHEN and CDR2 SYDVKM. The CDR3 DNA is TGTGCCAGCAGTTTTGGGGAGGGCCGAGACGAGCAGTACTTC. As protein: CASSFGEGRDEQYF.

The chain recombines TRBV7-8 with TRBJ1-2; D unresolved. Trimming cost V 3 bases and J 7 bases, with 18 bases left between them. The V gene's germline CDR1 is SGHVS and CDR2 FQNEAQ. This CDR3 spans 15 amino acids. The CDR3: CASSLDPEALSGYTF. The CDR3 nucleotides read TGTGCCAGCAGCTTGGATCCCGAGGCCCTAAGTGGCTACACCTTC.

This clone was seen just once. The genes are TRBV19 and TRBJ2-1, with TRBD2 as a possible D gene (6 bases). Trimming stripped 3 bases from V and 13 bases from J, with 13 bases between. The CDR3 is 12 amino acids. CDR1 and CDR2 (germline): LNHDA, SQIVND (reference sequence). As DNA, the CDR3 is TGTGCCAGTAGTATGGGAGCGGGTGGACAGTTCTTC. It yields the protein CASSMGAGGQFF.

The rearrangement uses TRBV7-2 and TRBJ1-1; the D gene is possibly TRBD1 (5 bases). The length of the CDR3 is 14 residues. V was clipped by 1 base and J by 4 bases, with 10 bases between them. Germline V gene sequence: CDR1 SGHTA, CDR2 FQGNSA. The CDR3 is CASSLVGVATEAFF. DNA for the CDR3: TGTGCCAGCAGCTTAGTAGGGGTGGCCACTGAAGCTTTCTTT.

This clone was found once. The CDR3 DNA sequence: TGTGCCAGTAGGTACAGGGGCGGCACAGATACGCAGTATTTT. The encoded protein is CASRYRGGTDTQYF. The chain employs TRBV19 and TRBJ2-3; 7 bases agree with TRBD1. The CDR3 extends over 14 amino acids. V was clipped by 6 bases and J by 1 base; unmatched bases: 4. Germline lookup yields CDR1 LNHDA and CDR2 SQIVND (reference sequence).

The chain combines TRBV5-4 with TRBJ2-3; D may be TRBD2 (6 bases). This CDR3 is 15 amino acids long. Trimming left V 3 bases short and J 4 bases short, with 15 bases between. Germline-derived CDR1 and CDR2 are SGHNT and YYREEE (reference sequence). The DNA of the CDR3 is TGTGCCAGCAGCTGGGGACTTGAAGCAGCAGATACGCAGTATTTT. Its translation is CASSWGLEAADTQYF.

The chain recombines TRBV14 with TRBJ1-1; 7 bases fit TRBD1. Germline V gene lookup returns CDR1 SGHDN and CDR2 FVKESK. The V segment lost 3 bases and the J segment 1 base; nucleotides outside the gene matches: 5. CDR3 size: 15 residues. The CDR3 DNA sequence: TGTGCCAGCAGCCAGACCGGGACAGCGAACACTGAAGCTTTCTTT. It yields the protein CASSQTGTANTEAFF. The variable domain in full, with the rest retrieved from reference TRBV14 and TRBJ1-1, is EAGVTQFPSHSVIEKGQTVTLRCDPISGHDNLYWYRRVMGKEIKFLLHFVKESKQDESGMPNNRFLAERTGGTYSTLKVQPAELEDSGVYFCASSQTGTANTEAFFGQGTRLTVV.

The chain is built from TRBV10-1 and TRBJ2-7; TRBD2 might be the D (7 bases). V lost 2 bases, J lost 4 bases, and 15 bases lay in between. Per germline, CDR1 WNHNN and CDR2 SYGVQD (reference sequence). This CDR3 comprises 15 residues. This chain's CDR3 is CASSEGVGGPYEQYF. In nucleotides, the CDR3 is TGCGCCAGCAGTGAGGGCGTCGGGGGGCCGTACGAGCAGTACTTC.

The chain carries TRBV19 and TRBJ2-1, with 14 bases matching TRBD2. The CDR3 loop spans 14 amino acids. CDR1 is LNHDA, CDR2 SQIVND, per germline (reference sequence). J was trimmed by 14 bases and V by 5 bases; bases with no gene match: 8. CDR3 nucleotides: TGTGCCAGTAGTGCCGAGGGGACTAGCGGGAGTGAGTTCTTC. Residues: CASSAEGTSGSEFF. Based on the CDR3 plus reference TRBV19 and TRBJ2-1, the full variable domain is DGGITQSPKYLFRKEGQNVTLSCEQNLNHDAMYWYRQDPGQGLRLIYYSQIVNDFQKGDIAEGYSVSREKKESFPLTVTSAQKNPTAFYLCASSAEGTSGSEFFGPGTRLTVL.

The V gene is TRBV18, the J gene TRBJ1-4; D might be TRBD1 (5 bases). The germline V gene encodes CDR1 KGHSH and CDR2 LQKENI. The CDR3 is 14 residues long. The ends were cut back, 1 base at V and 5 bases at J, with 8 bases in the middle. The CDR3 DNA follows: TGTGCCAGCTCACCACGGGGCAGCAATGAAAAACTGTTTTTT. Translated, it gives CASSPRGSNEKLFF.

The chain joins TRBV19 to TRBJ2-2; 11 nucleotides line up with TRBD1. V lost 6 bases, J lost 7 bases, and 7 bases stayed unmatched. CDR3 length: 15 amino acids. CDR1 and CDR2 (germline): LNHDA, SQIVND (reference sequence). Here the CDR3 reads CASRPGQGAVGELFF. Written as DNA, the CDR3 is TGTGCCAGTAGACCTGGACAGGGGGCCGTCGGGGAGCTGTTTTTT.

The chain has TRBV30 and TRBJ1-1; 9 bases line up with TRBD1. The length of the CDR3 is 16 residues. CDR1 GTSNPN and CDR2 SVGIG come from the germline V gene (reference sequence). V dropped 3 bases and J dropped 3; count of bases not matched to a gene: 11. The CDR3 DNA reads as TGTGCCTGGAGGCCCTCCGGGACAGGGCCCCACACTGAAGCTTTCTTT. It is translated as CAWRPSGTGPHTEAFF.

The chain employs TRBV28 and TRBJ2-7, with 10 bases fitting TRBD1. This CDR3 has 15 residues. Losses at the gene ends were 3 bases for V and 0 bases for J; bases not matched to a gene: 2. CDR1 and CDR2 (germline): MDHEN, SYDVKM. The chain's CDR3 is CASSLDRGSSYEQYF. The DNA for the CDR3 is TGTGCCAGCAGTTTGGACAGGGGGTCCTCCTACGAGCAGTACTTC.

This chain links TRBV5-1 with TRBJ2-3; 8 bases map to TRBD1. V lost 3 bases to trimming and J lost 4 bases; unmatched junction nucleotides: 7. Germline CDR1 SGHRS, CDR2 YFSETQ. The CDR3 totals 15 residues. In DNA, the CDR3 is TGCGCCAGCAGCTCCGGACAGGGTTATCCAGATACGCAGTATTTT. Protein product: CASSSGQGYPDTQYF.

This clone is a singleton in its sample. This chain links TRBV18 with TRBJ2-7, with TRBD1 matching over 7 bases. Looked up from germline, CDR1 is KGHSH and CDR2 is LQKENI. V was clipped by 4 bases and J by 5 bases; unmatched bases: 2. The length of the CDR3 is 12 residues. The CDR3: CASSLDRDEQYF. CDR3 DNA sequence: TGTGCCAGCTCACTCGACAGGGACGAGCAGTACTTC.

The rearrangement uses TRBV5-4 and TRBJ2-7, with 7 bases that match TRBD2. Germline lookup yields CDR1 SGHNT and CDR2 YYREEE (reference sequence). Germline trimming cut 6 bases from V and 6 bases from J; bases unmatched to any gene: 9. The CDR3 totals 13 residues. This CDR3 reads CASKSGLGGEQYF. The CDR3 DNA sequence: TGTGCCAGCAAAAGTGGACTAGGAGGCGAGCAGTACTTC.